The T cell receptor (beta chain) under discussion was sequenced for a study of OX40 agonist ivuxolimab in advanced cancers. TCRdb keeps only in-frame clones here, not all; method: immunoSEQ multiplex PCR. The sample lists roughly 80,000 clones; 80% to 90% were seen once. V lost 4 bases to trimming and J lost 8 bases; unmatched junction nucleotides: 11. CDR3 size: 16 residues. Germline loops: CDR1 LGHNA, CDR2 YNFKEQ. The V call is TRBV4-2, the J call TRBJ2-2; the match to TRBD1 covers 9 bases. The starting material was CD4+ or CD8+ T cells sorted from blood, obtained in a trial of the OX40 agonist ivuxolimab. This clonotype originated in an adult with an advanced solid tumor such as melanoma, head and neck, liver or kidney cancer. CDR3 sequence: CASSLPGQGVQGELFF. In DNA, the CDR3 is TGTGCCAGCAGCCTTCCGGGACAGGGAGTTCAAGGGGAGCTGTTTTTT.